This passage covers 15 T cell receptor beta chains from one sample sequenced in a study of control samples from healthy donors and cancer patients. Here immunoSEQ multiplex PCR was the method, and the copy in TCRdb shows in-frame clones only, minus some. Found here are 150,000 or so clones, approximately 93% of them singletons; the top ten hold 4.5% to 6%. The sample comprised blood. The receptors were gathered from a man in his forties or fifties in good health.

The rearrangement links TRBV7-9 to TRBJ1-4; D remains unclear. CDR1 and CDR2 from the germline V gene are SEHNR and FQNEAQ (reference sequence). The CDR3 is 17 amino acids. V gave up 1 base and J gave up 0 bases, with 12 bases separating them. DNA of the CDR3: TGTGCCAGCAGCTTAGTACAGCTAACCGCAACTAATGAAAAACTGTTTTTT. It yields the protein CASSLVQLTATNEKLFF.

This clone appeared a single time. This chain uses TRBV9 with TRBJ2-3; weak D call: TRBD2 (5 bases). Germline V gene sequence: CDR1 SGDLS, CDR2 YYNGEE. V lost 4 bases and J lost 3, with 9 bases in between. CDR3 length: 13 amino acids. CDR3 nucleotides: TGTGCCAGCAGCTACAGCGGAACAGATACGCAGTATTTT. As protein: CASSYSGTDTQYF. The complete variable domain, with remaining parts taken from reference TRBV9 and TRBJ2-3, reads DSGVTQTPKHLITATGQRVTLRCSPRSGDLSVYWYQQSLDQGLQFLIQYYNGEERAKGNILERFSAQQFPDLHSELNLSSLELGDSALYFCASSYSGTDTQYFGPGTRLTVL.

Notes on this clone: At one end the junction does not follow the germline gene, possibly because of a read error. Other DNA sequences in this specimen translate into the identical CDR3. This chain connects TRBV30 to TRBJ1-1; D uncertain. Germline CDR1 reads GTSNPN; CDR2 reads SVGIG (reference sequence). The CDR3 runs to 13 residues. The CDR3 DNA is TGTGCCTGGAGTTGGAACATGAACACTGAGGCTTTCTTT. This translates into CAWSWNMNTEAFF.

This clone has a handful of counts. The J gene is TRBJ1-5, the V gene TRBV29-1, with D unresolved. Trimming shortened V by 4 bases and J by 6 bases, and 10 bases separated the two germline ends. CDR1 is SQVTM, CDR2 ANQGSEA, per germline. The CDR3 runs 12 residues. CDR3 bases: TGCAGCGTTGGCGAGGGAATTCAGCCCCAGCATTTT. Its protein product is CSVGEGIQPQHF.

Here the CDR3 DNA reads TGTGCCAGTGGGCCTCTTAGCAATCAGCCCCAGCATTTT. Its translation: CASGPLSNQPQHF. V gene TRBV12-3 or TRBV12-4 combines with J gene TRBJ1-5; D is unclear. Trimming took off 9 bases at V and 0 bases at J, with 9 bases between the two ends. This CDR3 region has 13 residues.

The chain is built from TRBV27 and TRBJ1-2, with 7 bases that match TRBD1. From germline, CDR1 is MNHEY and CDR2 SMNVEV (reference sequence). V shed 4 bases and J 6 bases; nucleotides not matched to a gene: 17. The CDR3 runs to 17 residues. Here the CDR3 DNA reads TGTGCCAGCAGTTCCCATTTCTCGGCAGGGGGATCGGATGGCTACACCTTC. The encoded protein is CASSSHFSAGGSDGYTF.

The CDR3 is CASSWEALEAFF. CDR3 nucleotides: TGCGCCAGCAGCTGGGAGGCCCTAGAAGCTTTCTTT. The chain employs TRBV5-1 and TRBJ1-1; no definite D call. The germline gives CDR1 SGHRS, CDR2 YFSETQ. The CDR3 contains 12 residues. Between the trimmed V and J ends, which lost 3 bases and 8 bases, there was a span of 11 bases.

The CDR3 reads CASSYGLSYNEQFF. DNA for the CDR3: TGTGCCAGCAGTTACGGTCTCTCCTACAATGAGCAGTTCTTC. The chain recombines TRBV6-5 with TRBJ2-1, with D unresolved. The ends were cut back, 2 bases at V and 0 bases at J, with 5 bases in the middle. Germline assignment: CDR1 MNHEY and CDR2 SVGAGI. This CDR3 region has 14 residues.

This chain uses TRBV28 with TRBJ2-1, with 12 bases that match TRBD2. Unmatched junction bases numbered 11, after V lost 4 bases and J lost 1 base. Germline V gene data show CDR1 as MDHEN and CDR2 as SYDVKM. The CDR3 has 19 amino acids. CDR3 protein: CASSSPWLAGGASYNEQFF. Written as DNA, the CDR3 is TGTGCCAGCAGTTCCCCGTGGCTAGCGGGGGGGGCATCCTACAATGAGCAGTTCTTC.

This chain connects TRBV12-3 or TRBV12-4 to TRBJ2-2; TRBD2 might be the D (7 bases). This CDR3 region has 13 residues. Trimming took off 6 bases at V and 4 bases at J, with 9 bases between the two ends. DNA of the CDR3: TGTGCCAGCAGCGGGGGGCGCACCGGGGAGCTGTTTTTT. Amino acids: CASSGGRTGELFF.

The J gene is TRBJ2-5, the V gene TRBV11-2; 10 bases line up with TRBD1. The J segment lost 5 bases and the V segment lost 1 base, leaving 7 bases of the junction unmatched. Germline CDR1 is SGHAT and CDR2 is FQNNGV. The CDR3 contains 16 residues. DNA of the CDR3: TGTGCCAGCAGCTTAGTTGGGACAGGGGTGATCGAGACCCAGTACTTC. It is translated as CASSLVGTGVIETQYF.

This chain links TRBV6-5 with TRBJ1-2; 7 nucleotides match TRBD1. CDR1 MNHEY and CDR2 SVGAGI come from the germline V gene. This CDR3 has 13 amino acids. Losses at the gene ends were 5 bases for V and 3 bases for J; bases not matched to a gene: 3. CDR3 nucleotide sequence: TGTGCCAGCAGTCTGGGACAGCACTATGGCTACACCTTC. It specifies CASSLGQHYGYTF.

The chain combines TRBV6-2 or TRBV6-3 with TRBJ2-5; D may correspond to TRBD1 or TRBD2 (7 bases each). The CDR3 is 16 residues long. Trimming cost V 5 bases and J 5 bases, with 21 bases left between them. Germline lookup yields CDR1 MNHEY and CDR2 SVGEGT. Here the CDR3 DNA reads TGTGCCAGCAGTCGGTCGACAGGGAGGGTAGATGAGACCCAGTACTTC. It is translated as CASSRSTGRVDETQYF.

In its sample, this clone was seen a few times. This chain connects TRBV27 to TRBJ2-7; 7 bases fit TRBD2. CDR1 MNHEY and CDR2 SMNVEV come from the germline V gene (reference sequence). V trimming: 5 bases; J trimming: 7 bases; junction bases outside the gene matches: 14. This CDR3 has 15 residues. The CDR3 reads CASSDLAASYAEQYF. CDR3 nucleotide sequence: TGTGCCAGCAGTGACCTAGCGGCCAGTTACGCAGAGCAGTACTTC.

The J gene is TRBJ2-7, the V gene TRBV10-3; no definite D call. CDR1 ENHRY and CDR2 SYGVKD come from the germline V gene. The CDR3 covers 13 residues. V lost 4 bases to trimming and J lost 2 bases, with 9 bases between them. CDR3 sequence reads: CAISGAPAYEQYF. As DNA, the CDR3 is TGTGCCATCAGTGGTGCGCCGGCCTACGAGCAGTACTTC.